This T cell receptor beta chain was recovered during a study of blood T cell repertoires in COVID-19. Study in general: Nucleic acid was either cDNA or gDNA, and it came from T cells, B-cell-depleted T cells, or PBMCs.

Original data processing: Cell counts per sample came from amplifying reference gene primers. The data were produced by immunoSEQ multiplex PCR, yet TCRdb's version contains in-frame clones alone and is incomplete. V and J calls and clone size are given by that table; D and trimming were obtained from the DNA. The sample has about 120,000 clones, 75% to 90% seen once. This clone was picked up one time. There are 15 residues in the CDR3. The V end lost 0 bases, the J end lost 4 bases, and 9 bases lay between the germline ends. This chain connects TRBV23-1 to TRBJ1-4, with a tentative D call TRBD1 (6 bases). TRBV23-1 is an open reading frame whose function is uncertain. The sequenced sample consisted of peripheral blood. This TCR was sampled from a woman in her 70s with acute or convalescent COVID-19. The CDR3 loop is CASSQSRTVNEKLFF. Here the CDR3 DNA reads TGCGCCAGCAGTCAATCAAGGACAGTTAATGAAAAACTGTTTTTT.